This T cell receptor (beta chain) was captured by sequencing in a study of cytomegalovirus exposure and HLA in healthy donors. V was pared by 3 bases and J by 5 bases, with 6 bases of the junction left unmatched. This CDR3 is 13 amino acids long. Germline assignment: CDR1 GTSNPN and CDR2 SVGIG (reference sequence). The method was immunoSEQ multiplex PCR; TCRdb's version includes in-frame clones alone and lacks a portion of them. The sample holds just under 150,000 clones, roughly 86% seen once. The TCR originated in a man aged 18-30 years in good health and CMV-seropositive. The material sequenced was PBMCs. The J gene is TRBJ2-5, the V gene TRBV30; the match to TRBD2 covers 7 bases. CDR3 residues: CAWRGGAGETQYF. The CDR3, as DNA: TGTGCCTGGAGGGGAGGGGCGGGTGAGACCCAGTACTTC.